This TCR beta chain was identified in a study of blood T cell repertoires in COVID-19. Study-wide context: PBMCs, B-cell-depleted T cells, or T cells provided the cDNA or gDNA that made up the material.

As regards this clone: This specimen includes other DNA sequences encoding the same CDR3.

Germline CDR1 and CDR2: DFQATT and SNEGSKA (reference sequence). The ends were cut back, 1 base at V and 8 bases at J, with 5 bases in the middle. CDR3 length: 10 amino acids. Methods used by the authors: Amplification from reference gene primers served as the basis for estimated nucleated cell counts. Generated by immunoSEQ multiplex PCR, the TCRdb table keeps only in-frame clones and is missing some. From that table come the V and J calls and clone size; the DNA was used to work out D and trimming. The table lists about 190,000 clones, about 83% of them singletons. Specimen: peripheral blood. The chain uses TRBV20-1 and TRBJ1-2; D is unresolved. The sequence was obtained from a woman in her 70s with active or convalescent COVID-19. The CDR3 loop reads CSARGGGYTF. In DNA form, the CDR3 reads TGCAGTGCTAGAGGCGGGGGCTACACCTTC.